This T cell receptor (beta chain) derives from a study of T and B cells in COVID-19 patients. From blood, about 240-500 ng of genomic DNA served as TRB template. BIOMED2 TRB-A/B primer pools were used in multiplex TRB PCR. TCRdb fed the multiplex PCR reads into MiXCR, producing one record per CDR3 protein. The table has roughly 16,000 distinct CDR3 sequences, roughly 29% seen once. Trimming pared 6 bases from V and 0 bases from J, leaving 12 bases between. From germline, CDR1 is MNHEY and CDR2 SMNVEV (reference sequence). This CDR3 has 15 residues. The clonotype was recovered from a human donor who had recovered from COVID-19. Sequenced sample: blood. The chain has TRBV27 and TRBJ1-3; D gene unclear. The CDR3 DNA reads as TGTGCCAGCAGAAGCGGACGACTCTCTGGAAACACCATATATTTT. Translated: CASRSGRLSGNTIYF.